The 26 T cell receptor beta chains listed next were all sequenced from one sample in a study of blood T cell repertoires in COVID-19. The repertoire was sequenced with immunoSEQ multiplex PCR; TCRdb's copy has only in-frame clones and lacks some. The sample consists of more than 130,000 clones, approximately 80% of them appearing once. Input material: peripheral blood. The receptors were gathered from a woman aged 80 or over in a cohort sampled during active or convalescent COVID-19.

J is TRBJ1-5 and V is TRBV12-3 or TRBV12-4; 8 bases align to TRBD1. CDR3 length: 11 amino acids. This chain's CDR3 is CGTGNNQPQHF. CDR3 nucleotide sequence: TGTGGGACAGGGAACAATCAGCCCCAGCATTTT.

The CDR3 here is CASSQVRGMAPLHF. CDR3 in DNA: TGTGCCAGCAGCCAAGTGCGGGGTATGGCACCCCTCCACTTT. The chain has TRBV3-1 (or the pseudogene TRBV3-2) and TRBJ1-6; D is uncertain. This CDR3 spans 14 amino acids. The germline CDR1 and CDR2 sequences are LGHDT and YNNKEL (reference sequence). The V gene lost 1 base and the J gene lost 11 bases, with 12 bases spanning the gap.

The chain uses TRBV4-1 and TRBJ1-2, with D perhaps matching TRBD1 (5 bases). The germline V gene encodes CDR1 MGHRA and CDR2 YSYEKL. The CDR3 consists of 14 residues. V gave up 4 bases and J gave up 6 bases, with 15 bases separating them. Written as DNA, the CDR3 is TGCGCCAGCAGCCCGCCCGCAGGGATCCATGGCTACACCTTC. Translation: CASSPPAGIHGYTF.

J is TRBJ1-2 and V is TRBV28, with D perhaps matching TRBD1 (5 bases). CDR3 size: 16 residues. Germline assignment: CDR1 MDHEN and CDR2 SYDVKM. Trimming shortened V by 3 bases and J by 4 bases, and 18 bases separated the two germline ends. CDR3 in amino acids: CASSLYLRGAVYGYTF. The CDR3, as DNA: TGTGCCAGCAGTTTGTATTTGCGTGGGGCAGTCTATGGCTACACCTTC.

The chain is built from TRBV20-1 and TRBJ1-2, with D hard to call. Germline V gene data show CDR1 as DFQATT and CDR2 as SNEGSKA (reference sequence). Trimming took off 6 bases at V and 3 bases at J, with 11 bases between the two ends. The CDR3 runs 12 residues. CDR3 region: CSASGSDYGYTF. The CDR3 DNA is TGCAGTGCCAGTGGGTCAGACTATGGCTACACCTTC.

This chain links TRBV6-5 with TRBJ2-1, with a tentative D call TRBD2 (7 bases). V lost 11 bases and J lost 1, with 18 bases in between. The germline V gene encodes CDR1 MNHEY and CDR2 SVGAGI. The CDR3 has 15 amino acids. The CDR3 coding sequence is TGTGCCTCGCTAAGGGGGGGGCTATCCTACAATGAGCAGTTCTTC. Translation: CASLRGGLSYNEQFF.

The chain employs TRBV2 and TRBJ2-7; 10 nucleotides align to TRBD1. The germline V gene encodes CDR1 SNHLY and CDR2 FYNNEI. The CDR3 loop spans 15 amino acids. Germline trimming cut 10 bases from V and 1 base from J; bases unmatched to any gene: 10. CDR3 residues: CAILPRDRGSYEQYF. The CDR3 bases are TGTGCCATCCTCCCCCGGGACAGGGGTTCCTACGAGCAGTACTTC. Filled out from reference TRBV2 and TRBJ2-7, the complete variable domain reads EPEVTQTPSHQVTQMGQEVILRCVPISNHLYFYWYRQILGQKVEFLVSFYNNEISEKSEIFDDQFSVERPDGSNFTLKIRSTKLEDSAMYFCAILPRDRGSYEQYFGPGTRLTVT.

The chain is built from TRBV6-2 or TRBV6-3 and TRBJ1-1; D is undetermined. Trimming pared 5 bases from V and 1 base from J, leaving 11 bases between. Germline CDR1 MNHEY, CDR2 SVGEGT. This CDR3 comprises 14 residues. DNA of the CDR3: TGTGCCAGCAGTGCCCGACTGTGGAACACTGAAGCTTTCTTT. Translating it yields CASSARLWNTEAFF.

This clone was counted only a few times. The V and J genes are TRBV7-8 and TRBJ1-4; unclear D gene. The CDR3 has 14 residues. Germline lookup yields CDR1 SGHVS and CDR2 FQNEAQ. Between the trimmed V and J ends, which lost 5 bases and 4 bases, there was a span of 11 bases. CDR3 nucleotide sequence: TGTGCCAGCAGCCCGTCCAGTTTTAATGAAAAACTGTTTTTT. Translation: CASSPSSFNEKLFF.

The chain is built from TRBV6-2 or TRBV6-3 and TRBJ2-1; 9 bases match TRBD2. The CDR3 extends over 15 amino acids. The germline gives CDR1 MNHEY, CDR2 SVGEGT. Trimming at V came to 0 bases and at J to 7 bases, leaving 4 bases not matched to a gene. The CDR3 reads CASSYSGLAGNEQFF. The CDR3, as DNA: TGTGCCAGCAGTTACTCTGGGCTAGCGGGGAATGAGCAGTTCTTC.

The rearrangement joins TRBV7-9 to TRBJ1-1; D remains unclear. The V gene lost 1 base and the J gene lost 11 bases, with 14 bases spanning the gap. This CDR3 spans 13 amino acids. Germline CDR1 is SEHNR and CDR2 is FQNEAQ (reference sequence). In nucleotides, the CDR3 is TGTGCCAGCAGCTTAGAAAATTGGAGGACGGCTTTCTTT. The encoded protein is CASSLENWRTAFF.

The CDR3 loop is CASSLARRTGYSNQPQHF. The CDR3 bases are TGTGCCAGCAGCTTAGCCCGACGGACGGGGTATAGCAATCAGCCCCAGCATTTT. V and J are TRBV7-8 and TRBJ1-5; D gene ambiguous. Trimming took off 0 bases at V and 0 bases at J, with 15 bases between the two ends. The CDR3 is 18 residues long. Germline V CDR1 and CDR2: SGHVS, FQNEAQ.

This chain connects TRBV28 to TRBJ2-3; TRBD2 matches at 14 bases. The J segment lost 2 bases and the V segment lost 9 bases, leaving 7 bases of the junction unmatched. Germline CDR1 is MDHEN and CDR2 is SYDVKM. This CDR3 has 16 residues. CDR3 region: CASSGLAGETTDTQYF. The DNA of the CDR3 is TGTGCCAGTTCGGGACTAGCGGGGGAGACCACAGATACGCAGTATTTT.

The chain couples TRBV6-2 or TRBV6-3 to TRBJ1-2; 7 nucleotides line up with TRBD1. J lost 4 bases, V lost 4 bases, and 6 bases had no gene match. CDR1 and CDR2 (germline): MNHEY, SVGEGT. CDR3 length: 14 residues. The CDR3 protein is CASSSRRDSYGYTF. CDR3 DNA sequence: TGTGCCAGCAGTTCCCGCCGGGACAGCTATGGCTACACCTTC.

The gene calls are TRBV19 and TRBJ1-2; the D is unclear. This CDR3 has 11 residues. Germline loops: CDR1 LNHDA, CDR2 SQIVND (reference sequence). Trimming cost V 11 bases and J 8 bases, with 15 bases left between them. The CDR3, as DNA: TGTGCCTCCCAGAAGGGAGGCGGCTACACCTTC. Protein product: CASQKGGGYTF.

The chain employs TRBV27 and TRBJ2-7, with 8 bases fitting TRBD1. The germline V gene encodes CDR1 MNHEY and CDR2 SMNVEV (reference sequence). The CDR3 loop spans 15 amino acids. Written as DNA, the CDR3 is TGTGCCAGAAGTTCCTCGCCGGGACAGGTTTACGAGCAGTACGTC. It yields the protein CARSSSPGQVYEQYV.

V usage is TRBV21-1 and J usage is TRBJ2-3; the table names TRBD2, a call not compared with the DNA. TRBV21-1 is termed a pseudogene. The CDR3 runs to 17 residues. The DNA of the CDR3 is TGTGCCAGCAGCAAAGCCCTAGCGGGGGGGAGCACAGATACGCAGTATTTT. Translating it yields CASSKALAGGSTDTQYF.

This sequence joins TRBV3-1 (or the pseudogene TRBV3-2) and TRBJ1-2; D possibly corresponds to TRBD1 (6 bases). The CDR3 covers 13 residues. The V and J ends lost 0 bases and 8 bases respectively, with 10 bases between them. Per the germline V gene, CDR1 is LGHDT and CDR2 is YNNKEL (reference sequence). The CDR3 spells CASSQDTGSGYTF. Here the CDR3 DNA reads TGTGCCAGCAGCCAAGATACAGGGAGCGGCTACACCTTC.

In its sample, this clone was seen once. The chain couples TRBV5-1 to TRBJ2-1; 7 bases match TRBD2. This CDR3 is built from 16 residues. V was clipped by 3 bases and J by 3 bases; unmatched bases: 9. Germline assignment: CDR1 SGHRS and CDR2 YFSETQ. CDR3 bases: TGCGCCAGCAGCTACACAGCGGGGAGGTACTACAATGAGCAGTTCTTC. This codes for CASSYTAGRYYNEQFF.

CDR3 nucleotide sequence: TGTGCCAGCAGTCCCGGGGGGAGGGGTGGATGGTGGGACACTGAAGCTTTCTTT. Its translation: CASSPGGRGGWWDTEAFF. This chain uses TRBV9 with TRBJ1-1; the D gene is possibly TRBD1 (5 bases). Looked up from germline, CDR1 is SGDLS and CDR2 is YYNGEE. This CDR3 region has 18 residues. Deletions cut 5 bases from V and 3 bases from J, with 26 bases between.

The CDR3: CASSPGGDPVDEQFF. CDR3 in DNA: TGTGCCAGCAGTCCTGGGGGGGACCCAGTCGATGAGCAGTTCTTC. The V gene is TRBV2, the J gene TRBJ2-1, with TRBD2 matching over 7 bases. V gave up 5 bases and J gave up 8 bases; unmatched junction bases: 12. This CDR3 is built from 15 residues. Germline loops: CDR1 SNHLY, CDR2 FYNNEI.

This clone appeared many times. The same CDR3 is also encoded by other DNA sequences in this sample. This rearrangement joins TRBV7-9 to TRBJ1-2; D might be TRBD1 (6 bases). Germline-derived CDR1 and CDR2 are SEHNR and FQNEAQ (reference sequence). V gave up 3 bases and J gave up 6 bases, with 11 bases separating them. This CDR3 spans 13 amino acids. The CDR3 protein is CASSFAGGDGYTF. In nucleotides, the CDR3 is TGTGCCAGCAGCTTTGCGGGGGGCGATGGCTACACCTTC.

V and J are TRBV18 and TRBJ1-1; weak D call: TRBD1 (5 bases). The CDR3 has 17 residues. V was clipped by 6 bases and J by 1 base, with 21 bases between them. Germline V gene lookup returns CDR1 KGHSH and CDR2 LQKENI. The CDR3 sequence: CASSPNGVAGSNTEAFF. The DNA of the CDR3 is TGTGCCAGCTCCCCAAATGGGGTGGCAGGGTCGAACACTGAAGCTTTCTTT.

The CDR3 loop is CASSRDREYEQFF. CDR3 nucleotides: TGTGCCAGCAGCCGCGACAGGGAGTATGAGCAGTTCTTC. The genes are TRBV7-2 and TRBJ2-1, with 7 bases that match TRBD1. The CDR3 is made up of 13 amino acids. V lost 5 bases to trimming and J lost 8 bases; unmatched junction nucleotides: 6. Per the germline V gene, CDR1 is SGHTA and CDR2 is FQGNSA. Using reference TRBV7-2 and TRBJ2-1 for the parts outside the CDR3, the full variable domain is GAGVSQSPSNKVTEKGKDVELRCDPISGHTALYWYRQSLGQGLEFLIYFQGNSAPDKSGLPSDRFSAERTGGSVSTLTIQRTQQEDSAVYLCASSRDREYEQFFGPGTRLTVL.

The gene calls are TRBV18 and TRBJ2-3; possibly TRBD2 for D (5 bases). Germline CDR1 and CDR2: KGHSH and LQKENI. Trimming shortened V by 6 bases and J by 1 base, and 17 bases separated the two germline ends. The length of the CDR3 is 16 residues. The CDR3 here is CASSSQSGVGTDTQYF. The CDR3 region has the DNA TGTGCCAGCTCCTCCCAATCCGGGGTTGGCACAGATACGCAGTATTTT.

This clone was seen repeatedly, ten times or more. The chain recombines TRBV9 with TRBJ1-6, with D possibly being TRBD1 (5 bases). V shed 3 bases and J shed 3 bases, with 16 bases lying between them. Looked up from germline, CDR1 is SGDLS and CDR2 is YYNGEE. The CDR3 length is 17 residues. CDR3 amino acids: CASSAPIGGNYNSPLHF. In DNA form, the CDR3 reads TGTGCCAGCAGCGCCCCCATTGGGGGGAACTATAATTCACCCCTCCACTTT.